Below, 19 T cell receptor beta chains from the same sample are listed, as sequenced in a study of beta chain features in type 1 diabetes (dated by TCRdb to the late 2010s). The receptor library was made with the immunoSEQ multiplex PCR assay. The entire amount of isolated RNA was reverse transcribed using the High Capacity cDNA Reverse Transcription Kit, so the sequenced TCRB transcripts were expressed ones. Imported from immuneACCESS, the table was reduced by TCRdb to in-frame sequences with V and J called. These copies leave out some clones; in studies compared against another copy, an unresolved V gene accounts for under half, and the cause of the remainder is not known. The sample table records 250,000 to 350,000 clones; around 15% of these occur just once. 5.5% to 7.5% of the sample lies in the top ten. The specimen sequenced was central memory CD4+ T cells from blood. The receptors stem from a man aged 30 to 45 in good health.

J is TRBJ1-5 and V is TRBV30; tentative D call: TRBD1 (5 bases). Trimming left V 2 bases short and J 8 bases short, with 13 bases between. In germline, CDR1 is GTSNPN, CDR2 SVGIG (reference sequence). This CDR3 has 13 amino acids. DNA of the CDR3: TGTGCCTGGAGTTTTAGGGGTGCGGAGCCCCAGCATTTT. It specifies CAWSFRGAEPQHF.

The V gene is TRBV5-4, the J gene TRBJ1-1; D gene unclear. Germline lookup yields CDR1 SGHNT and CDR2 YYREEE (reference sequence). This CDR3 contains 13 residues. Trimming left V 1 base short and J 0 bases short, with 4 bases between. The CDR3, as DNA: TGTGCCAGCAGCTTGAGGTTGAACACTGAAGCTTTCTTT. This gives the protein CASSLRLNTEAFF.

Here the CDR3 DNA reads TGCGCCAGCAGAAGGGACAGCTTAGTCTCTGGGGCCAACGTCCTGACTTTC. Its translation is CASRRDSLVSGANVLTF. This rearrangement joins TRBV5-1 to TRBJ2-6; the match to TRBD1 covers 7 bases. The V gene's germline CDR1 is SGHRS and CDR2 YFSETQ. The V segment lost 5 bases and the J segment 0 bases; nucleotides outside the gene matches: 8. CDR3 size: 17 residues.

This clone was seen repeatedly, ten times or more. V usage is TRBV29-1 and J usage is TRBJ2-6; D perhaps matches TRBD2 (5 bases). Per germline, CDR1 SQVTM and CDR2 ANQGSEA. CDR3 length: 13 residues. The V end lost 7 bases, the J end lost 2 bases, and 9 bases lay between the germline ends. The CDR3 loop is CSARETGANVLTF. The CDR3 DNA reads as TGCAGCGCGAGGGAAACTGGGGCCAACGTCCTGACTTTC.

Only a few counts were recorded for this clone. This sequence joins TRBV7-7 and TRBJ2-3; no reliable D call. V gave up 8 bases and J gave up 2 bases, with 14 bases separating them. CDR3 size: 14 residues. Germline CDR1 is SSHAT and CDR2 is FNYEAQ (reference sequence). CDR3 coding DNA: TGTGCCAGCGCGTTGGACGGAGACACAGATACGCAGTATTTT. This encodes CASALDGDTDTQYF.

The chain combines TRBV28 with TRBJ1-1; the D is unclear. V was cut by 7 bases and J by 1 base, with 10 bases left in between. The CDR3 sequence is 13 residues long. CDR1 is MDHEN, CDR2 SYDVKM, per germline. The DNA for the CDR3 is TGTGCCAGCACTAATACGGGGAACACTGAAGCTTTCTTT. Its protein product is CASTNTGNTEAFF.

The chain employs TRBV7-2 and TRBJ1-5; D is possibly TRBD1 (5 bases). CDR1 and CDR2 from the germline V gene are SGHTA and FQGNSA. CDR3 length: 14 amino acids. The ends were cut back, 2 bases at V and 10 bases at J, with 15 bases in the middle. The CDR3 DNA follows: TGTGCCAGCAGCTTATCCGGTGGGGGTTATCCCCAGCATTTT. Protein: CASSLSGGGYPQHF.

V is TRBV10-3 and J is TRBJ1-5, with D unclear. CDR1 ENHRY and CDR2 SYGVKD come from the germline V gene. CDR3 length equals 14 residues. V lost 0 bases and J 4 bases, leaving 7 bases between the germline ends. CDR3 in DNA: TGTGCCATCAGTGAGTCAGGGAATAATCAGCCCCAGCATTTT. It is translated as CAISESGNNQPQHF.

The chain has TRBV10-3 and TRBJ2-3; D ambiguous. Between the trimmed V and J ends, which lost 2 bases and 4 bases, there was a span of 4 bases. In germline, CDR1 is ENHRY, CDR2 SYGVKD. The CDR3 length is 12 residues. The CDR3 loop reads CAISEVSDTQYF. The CDR3 DNA follows: TGTGCCATCAGTGAGGTCTCAGATACGCAGTATTTT.

This clone came up a few times. V usage is TRBV10-3 and J usage is TRBJ1-2, with TRBD1 matching over 8 bases. With V trimmed by 3 bases and J by 4 bases, 4 bases remained unmatched. CDR1 is ENHRY, CDR2 SYGVKD, per germline. CDR3 length: 14 amino acids. CDR3 coding DNA: TGTGCCATCAGTGAATTAACAGGGGGCTATGGCTACACCTTC. It codes for CAISELTGGYGYTF.

A note on this clone: Other DNA sequences in this sample translate to the same CDR3. The rearrangement joins TRBV19 to TRBJ2-6, with D tentatively TRBD2 (7 bases). CDR3 length: 19 amino acids. Trimming took 7 bases from V and 2 from J, leaving 24 bases between them. Looked up from germline, CDR1 is LNHDA and CDR2 is SQIVND (reference sequence). The CDR3 bases are TGTGCCAGTACCCCCACATGGGGGGGGGACATCGCTGGGGCCAACGTCCTGACTTTC. It is translated as CASTPTWGGDIAGANVLTF.

The chain carries TRBV6-1 and TRBJ2-7; no reliable D call. Germline V gene sequence: CDR1 MNHNS, CDR2 SASEGT. The CDR3 has 13 amino acids. Trimming took off 3 bases at V and 4 bases at J, with 10 bases between the two ends. The CDR3 DNA reads TGTGCCAGCAGTGATCGCGGACGGTACGAGCAGTACTTC. It specifies CASSDRGRYEQYF.

In its sample, this clone was seen a few times. The rearrangement joins TRBV7-2 to TRBJ1-2, with D possibly TRBD1 on 5 matching bases. The CDR3 consists of 13 residues. Trimming stripped 5 bases from V and 6 bases from J, with 13 bases between. The germline CDR1 and CDR2 sequences are SGHTA and FQGNSA. CDR3 bases: TGTGCCAGCAGCCTAGTGCCAGGGAATGGCTACACCTTC. This encodes CASSLVPGNGYTF.

As regards this clone: This sample includes further DNA sequences coding for the same CDR3. This chain connects TRBV7-9 to TRBJ1-2; maybe TRBD1 (5 bases). This CDR3 is 11 amino acids long. Trimming shortened V by 5 bases and J by 8 bases, and 9 bases separated the two germline ends. The germline gives CDR1 SEHNR, CDR2 FQNEAQ (reference sequence). The DNA for the CDR3 is TGTGCCAGCAGCCCGACAGAAGGCTACACCTTC. Amino acids: CASSPTEGYTF.

The table lists this clone with a few counts. The chain employs TRBV7-8 and TRBJ2-1; D is unresolved. Germline loops: CDR1 SGHVS, CDR2 FQNEAQ. This CDR3 is 14 amino acids long. V was pared by 1 base and J by 3 bases, with 7 bases between. The CDR3 sequence is CASSLGLVYNEQFF. DNA for the CDR3: TGTGCCAGCAGCTTAGGGCTAGTCTACAATGAGCAGTTCTTC.

The rearrangement links TRBV18 to TRBJ2-2; the match to TRBD1 covers 7 bases. The germline V gene has CDR1 KGHSH and CDR2 LQKENI. This CDR3 region has 14 residues. After removal of 6 bases from V and 6 bases from J, the junction contained 7 bases not matched to a gene. Here the CDR3 reads CASSPTGTAGELFF. The DNA of the CDR3 is TGTGCCAGCTCTCCGACAGGGACGGCCGGGGAGCTGTTTTTT.

This clone was seen many times. The chain employs TRBV5-5 and TRBJ1-4, with D perhaps matching TRBD1 (5 bases). The CDR3 has 15 residues. V gave up 5 bases and J gave up 7 bases, with 18 bases separating them. From germline, CDR1 is SGHKS and CDR2 YYEKEE (reference sequence). The DNA for the CDR3 is TGTGCCAGCAGTTACGGACCCTTCCAGGGTGAAAAACTGTTTTTT. This sequence encodes CASSYGPFQGEKLFF. Looking up the rest from reference TRBV5-5 and TRBJ1-4 gives the full variable domain: DAGVTQSPTHLIKTRGQQVTLRCSPISGHKSVSWYQQVLGQGPQFIFQYYEKEERGRGNFPDRFSARQFPNYSSELNVNALLLGDSALYLCASSYGPFQGEKLFFGSGTQLSVL.

Only a few counts were recorded for this clone. The same CDR3 also results from other DNA sequences found in this sample. Written as DNA, the CDR3 is TGTGCCAGCAGCTTGAGACTAGCGTCGACCGGGGAGCTGTTTTTT. Amino acids: CASSLRLASTGELFF. The chain has TRBV7-2 and TRBJ2-2; TRBD2 matches 8 bases. V shed 3 bases, J shed 5 bases, and the junction held 5 bases outside the gene matches. The CDR3 loop spans 15 amino acids. The V gene's germline CDR1 is SGHTA and CDR2 FQGNSA.

The chain uses TRBV6-1 and TRBJ1-1; D perhaps matches TRBD1 (6 bases). This CDR3 is 13 amino acids long. CDR1 is MNHNS, CDR2 SASEGT, per germline. V gave up 8 bases and J gave up 12 bases, with 22 bases separating them. The CDR3 sequence is CASVPRRGGLTFF. The CDR3 DNA reads as TGTGCCAGCGTTCCACGCAGGGGAGGGTTAACTTTCTTT.